This TCR beta chain was found in a study of shared clonotypes between healthy human individuals (dated by TCRdb to the early 2020s). The study in broad terms: The cohort included three men and two women between 18 and 49 years of age. Different laboratories and diverse techniques were used to prepare libraries and sequence TCR repertoires, to increase sequencing depth and limit assay-specific biases. Each donor's leukapheresis produced roughly between roughly 0.85 and 9.5 billion PBMCs. To estimate repertoire size and how much clonotypes are shared between individuals, the study performed deep sequencing of blood TCR repertoires from 4 to 6 healthy adults. For each donor, three plates each were used for CD4 naive and CD4 memory, two plates were used for CD8 naive, and one plate was used for CD8 memory.

A word on this clone: Its antigen remains unidentified. No qualities accompany the bases; no much larger clone lies one base away.

CD8 naive samples were CD45RO-negative cells positively selected for CCR7, giving a CD45RA+CCR7+ population that excluded TemRA cells. Donors were healthy HIV-negative adults with no recently reported acute infections or vaccinations. Every donor was a Caucasian adult residing in Nashville, Tennessee, USA. Blood was obtained by leukapheresis, after which PBMCs were separated by Ficoll-Histopaque density gradient centrifugation and cryopreserved in liquid nitrogen vapor phase. Analytical flow cytometry was used to check the purity and quantity of every magnetically sorted T cell population. Each sorted fraction had its genomic DNA isolated and then quantified by UV absorbance on a Nanodrop 2000c. The paper as a whole reports these results and caveats: Incomplete sequencing was indicated by rarefaction of sorted-subset datasets, despite the large sequencing depth. Because the study included a small number of donors, the genetic and exposure-history diversity represented was limited. Larger estimated clonotype richness was generally found for naive subsets than for memory subsets. Only blood was sampled, and tissue TCR repertoires likely differ from those in blood. Pairwise subsampling led to the expectation that sequencing depth would affect the degree of clonotype sharing among donors. Across a few donors, approximately 4.9% of naive CD4, approximately 3.6% of naive CD8, 2.3% of memory CD4, and around 0.4% of memory CD8 clonotypes were shared. Higher generation probabilities were observed for clonotypes shared by all four sorted-subset donors than for non-shared clonotypes.

After removal of 6 bases from V and 8 bases from J, the junction retains 9 bases not matched to a gene. Including the terminal cysteine and phenylalanine, the CDR3 comprises 14 residues. Just the 42-base CDR3 DNA is kept, in frame starting at base 1. From the germline V gene (reference sequence), CDR1 is MNHEY and CDR2 is SMNVEV. TCR CDR3 regions were amplified from genomic DNA by multiplex PCR using the deep immunoSEQ assay. For each cell subset, the extracted genomic DNA was distributed evenly across all wells of several immunoSEQ 96-well plates, and each plate served as one replicate. Each replicate PCR for sorted subsets received roughly 200 ng genomic DNA, equal to about 30,000 T cell genomes. Purified libraries were measured with a Qubit 3.0 fluorometer, size-checked on a Bioanalyzer 2100, and measured again with the KAPA Library Quantification kit. A separate single-read 150-cycle Illumina NextSeq 550 flow cell was used to sequence each immunoSEQ 96-well plate. Concerning the study's data processing: Because only junctional sequences without quality scores were contained in the immunoSEQ output, filtering matching that applied to full-length reads could not be performed. Sequences were annotated with PyIR, a Python wrapper for IgBLAST v1.9, and V/J genes and CDR3 were assigned using IMGT germline references. Any read was removed if the V/J assignment was weak (E-value above 1e-6), the CDR3 was missing, or the read contained stop codons, out-of-frame junctions, or ambiguous translated residues. V3J clonotypes were defined as sequences sharing the same inferred V gene, J gene, and CDR3 amino acid sequence. The percentage overlap between two repertoires was calculated by dividing the number of shared unique clonotypes by the size of the smaller repertoire. RTK rarefaction, the Chao1 estimator, and Recon v2.1 estimates of unobserved clonotypes were used to assess repertoire richness. Generation probabilities for all TCRbeta clonotypes obtained by the gDNA method from a handful of donors were computed using OLGA. Drawn from immuneACCESS, this table holds only the in-frame rearrangements with V and J called that TCRdb kept. Clones are partly lost; checked studies trace under half to an unresolved V gene and leave the rest unexplained. V, J and clone size are those of that table, while D and trimming were read from the DNA. The sample contains 1.5 million to 2.5 million clones, approximately 94% of them found a single time. Clones ranked in the top ten supply 0.95% to 1.5% of the sample.

The sequence derives from a young man in good health. This receptor chain uses TRBV27 and TRBJ1-2, and TRBD1 matches 10 of the central bases. The sample consisted of naive CD8+ T cells sorted from blood. The cell subset or site label, read with the paper, signifies: CD45RA+CCR7+. The CDR3 region reads CASSSAGTGDGYTF. Here is the DNA: TGTGCCAGCAGCAGCGCCGGGACAGGGGACGGCTACACCTTC.